Given below is one T cell receptor (beta chain) in context. Its antigen remains unidentified. This entry is derived from a study of cytomegalovirus exposure and HLA in healthy donors. The germline CDR1 and CDR2 sequences are LNHNV and YYDKDF (reference sequence). This CDR3 comprises 15 residues. V shed 1 base and J shed 1 base, with 10 bases lying between them. Study-level results: The study found most TCR sequences rare, yet found some public TCRs in many donors. In a later analysis, 15,000 to 20,000 TCR beta sequences were associated with HLA alleles at 0.05 false discovery rate.

A multiplex PCR was run with 60 Vbeta primers and 13 Jbeta primers. The method was immunoSEQ multiplex PCR; TCRdb's version includes in-frame clones alone and lacks a portion of them. The sample records approximately 150,000 clones, roughly 71% being singletons. This clonotype was sampled from a male donor in good health and CMV-seropositive. The sample consisted of PBMCs. This chain links TRBV15 with TRBJ1-1, with no clear D. CDR3 amino acids: CATSRGGDWNTEAFF. CDR3 in DNA: TGTGCCACCAGCAGAGGGGGAGATTGGAACACTGAAGCTTTCTTT.